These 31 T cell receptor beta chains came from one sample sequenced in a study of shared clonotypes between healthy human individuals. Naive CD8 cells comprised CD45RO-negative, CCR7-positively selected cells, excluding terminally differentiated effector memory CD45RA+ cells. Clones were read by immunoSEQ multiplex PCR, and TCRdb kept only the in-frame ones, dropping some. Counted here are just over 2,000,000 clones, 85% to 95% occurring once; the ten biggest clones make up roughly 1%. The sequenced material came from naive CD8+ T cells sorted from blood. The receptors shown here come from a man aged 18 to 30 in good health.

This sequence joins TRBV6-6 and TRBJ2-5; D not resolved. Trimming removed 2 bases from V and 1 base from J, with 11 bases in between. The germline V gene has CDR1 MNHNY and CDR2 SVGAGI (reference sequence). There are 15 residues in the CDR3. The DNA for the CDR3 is TGTGCCAGCAGTTACGCGCAGGCCTCCCAAGAGACCCAGTACTTC. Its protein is CASSYAQASQETQYF.

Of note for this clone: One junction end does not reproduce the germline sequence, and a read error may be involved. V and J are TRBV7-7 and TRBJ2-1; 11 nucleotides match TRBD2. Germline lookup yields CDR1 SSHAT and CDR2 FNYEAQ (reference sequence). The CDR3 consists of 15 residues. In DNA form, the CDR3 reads TGTGCTAGCAGCCCACTAGCGGGAGACTACAATGAGCAGTTCTTC. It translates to CASSPLAGDYNEQFF.

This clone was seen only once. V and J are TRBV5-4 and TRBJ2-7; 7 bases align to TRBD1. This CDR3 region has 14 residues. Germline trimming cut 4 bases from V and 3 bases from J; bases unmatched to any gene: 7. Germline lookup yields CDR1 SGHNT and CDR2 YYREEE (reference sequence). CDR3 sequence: CASSQGPGGYEQYF. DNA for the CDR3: TGTGCCAGCAGCCAGGGCCCAGGGGGCTACGAGCAGTACTTC.

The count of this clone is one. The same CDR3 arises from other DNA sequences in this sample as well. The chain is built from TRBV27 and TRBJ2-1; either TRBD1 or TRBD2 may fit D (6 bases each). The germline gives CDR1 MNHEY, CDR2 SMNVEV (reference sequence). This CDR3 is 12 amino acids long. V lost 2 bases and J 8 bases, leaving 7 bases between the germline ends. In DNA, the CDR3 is TGTGCCAGCAGTTTAGGGGGGCATGAGCAGTTCTTC. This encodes CASSLGGHEQFF.

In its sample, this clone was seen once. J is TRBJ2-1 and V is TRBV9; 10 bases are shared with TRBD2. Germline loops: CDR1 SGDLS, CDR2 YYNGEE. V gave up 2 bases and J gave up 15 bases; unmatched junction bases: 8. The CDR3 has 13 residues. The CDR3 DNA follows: TGTGCCAGCAGCGTTGTCACTAGCGGGGCGAGGTTCTTC. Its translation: CASSVVTSGARFF.

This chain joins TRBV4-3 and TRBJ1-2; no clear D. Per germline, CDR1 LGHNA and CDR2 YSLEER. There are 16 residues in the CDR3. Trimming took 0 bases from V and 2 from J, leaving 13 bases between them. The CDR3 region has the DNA TGCGCCAGCAGCCAAGACAGACTGGTTGAAAACTATGGCTACACCTTC. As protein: CASSQDRLVENYGYTF.

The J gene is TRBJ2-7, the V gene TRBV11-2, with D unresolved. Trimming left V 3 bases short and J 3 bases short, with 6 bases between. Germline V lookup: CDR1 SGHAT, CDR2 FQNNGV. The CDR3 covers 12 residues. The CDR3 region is CASSFRYYEQYF. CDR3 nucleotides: TGTGCCAGCAGCTTTAGATACTACGAGCAGTACTTC.

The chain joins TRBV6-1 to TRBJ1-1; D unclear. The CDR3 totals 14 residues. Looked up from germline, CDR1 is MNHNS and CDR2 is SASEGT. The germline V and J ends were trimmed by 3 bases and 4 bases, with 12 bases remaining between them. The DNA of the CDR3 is TGTGCCAGCAGTGAGGAGATTGAGGTCACTGAAGCTTTCTTT. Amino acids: CASSEEIEVTEAFF.

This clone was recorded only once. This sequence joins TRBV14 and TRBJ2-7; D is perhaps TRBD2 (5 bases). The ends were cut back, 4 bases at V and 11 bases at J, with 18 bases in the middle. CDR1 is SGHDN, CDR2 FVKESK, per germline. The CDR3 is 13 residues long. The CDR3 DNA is TGTGCCAGCAGCCCTCACAACATGGGAGAGGAGTACTTC. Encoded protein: CASSPHNMGEEYF.

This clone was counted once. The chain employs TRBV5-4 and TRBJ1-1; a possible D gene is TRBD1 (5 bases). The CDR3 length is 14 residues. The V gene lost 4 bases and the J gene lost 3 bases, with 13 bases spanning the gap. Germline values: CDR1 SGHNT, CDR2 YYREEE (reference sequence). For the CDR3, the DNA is TGTGCCAGCAGCGGGGACGGTGGACACACTGAAGCTTTCTTT. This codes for CASSGDGGHTEAFF.

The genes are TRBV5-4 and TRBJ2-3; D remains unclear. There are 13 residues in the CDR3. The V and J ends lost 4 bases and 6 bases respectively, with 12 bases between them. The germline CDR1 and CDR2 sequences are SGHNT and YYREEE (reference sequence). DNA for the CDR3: TGTGCCAGCAGCCCCATCACACTGGATACGCAGTATTTT. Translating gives CASSPITLDTQYF.

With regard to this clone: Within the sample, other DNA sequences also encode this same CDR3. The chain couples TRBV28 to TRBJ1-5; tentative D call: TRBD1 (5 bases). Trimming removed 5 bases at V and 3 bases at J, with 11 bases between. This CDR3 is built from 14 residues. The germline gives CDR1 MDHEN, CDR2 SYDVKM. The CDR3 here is CASSPDSYNQPQHF. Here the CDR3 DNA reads TGTGCCAGCAGTCCCGACAGTTACAATCAGCCCCAGCATTTT. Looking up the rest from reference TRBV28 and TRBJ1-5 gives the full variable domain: DVKVTQSSRYLVKRTGEKVFLECVQDMDHENMFWYRQDPGLGLRLIYFSYDVKMKEKGDIPEGYSVSREKKERFSLILESASTNQTSMYLCASSPDSYNQPQHFGDGTRLSIL.

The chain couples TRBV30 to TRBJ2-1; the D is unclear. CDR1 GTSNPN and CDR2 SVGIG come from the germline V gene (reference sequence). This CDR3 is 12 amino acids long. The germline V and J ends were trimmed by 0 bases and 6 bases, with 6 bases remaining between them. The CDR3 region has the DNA TGTGCCTGGAGTGTAGATCCCAATGAGCAGTTCTTC. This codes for CAWSVDPNEQFF.

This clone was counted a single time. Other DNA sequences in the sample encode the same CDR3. CDR3 nucleotide sequence: TGTGCCAGCAGTGGGGGGTCCTCCTACGAGCAGTACTTC. It is translated as CASSGGSSYEQYF. This rearrangement joins TRBV6-1 to TRBJ2-7, with D possibly being TRBD1 or TRBD2 (5 bases each). The V end was cut by 4 bases, the J end by 0 bases, with 7 bases between. The germline gives CDR1 MNHNS, CDR2 SASEGT. This CDR3 is 13 amino acids long.

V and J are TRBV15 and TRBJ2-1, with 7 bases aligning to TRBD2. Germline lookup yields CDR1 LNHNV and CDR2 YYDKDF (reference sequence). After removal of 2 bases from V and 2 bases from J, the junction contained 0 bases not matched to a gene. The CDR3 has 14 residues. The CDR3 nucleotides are TGTGCCACCAGCAGAAGCGGGGCCTACAATGAGCAGTTCTTC. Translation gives CATSRSGAYNEQFF.

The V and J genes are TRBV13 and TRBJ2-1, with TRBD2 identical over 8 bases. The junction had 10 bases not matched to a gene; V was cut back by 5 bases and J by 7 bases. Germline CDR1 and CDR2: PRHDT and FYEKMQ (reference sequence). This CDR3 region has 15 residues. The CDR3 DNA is TGTGCCAGCAGCCCACGGACTAGCTCTCGAAATGAGCAGTTCTTC. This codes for CASSPRTSSRNEQFF.

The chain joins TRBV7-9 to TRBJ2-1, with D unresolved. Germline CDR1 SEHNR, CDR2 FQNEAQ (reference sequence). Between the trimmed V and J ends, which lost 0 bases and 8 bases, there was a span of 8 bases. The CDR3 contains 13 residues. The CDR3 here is CASSLALGYEQFF. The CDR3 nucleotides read TGTGCCAGCAGCTTAGCTTTGGGCTATGAGCAGTTCTTC.

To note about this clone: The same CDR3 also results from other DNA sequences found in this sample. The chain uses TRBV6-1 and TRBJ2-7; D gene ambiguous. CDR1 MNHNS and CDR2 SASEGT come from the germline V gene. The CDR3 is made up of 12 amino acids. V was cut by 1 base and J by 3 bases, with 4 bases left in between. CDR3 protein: CASSEGSYEQYF. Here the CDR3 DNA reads TGTGCCAGCAGTGAAGGTAGCTACGAGCAGTACTTC.

DNA of the CDR3: TGTGCCAGCAGAGCGGACAGGGGAGTAAACACTGAAGCTTTCTTT. It yields the protein CASRADRGVNTEAFF. The chain carries TRBV2 and TRBJ1-1; 9 positions agree with TRBD1. Germline V gene sequence: CDR1 SNHLY, CDR2 FYNNEI. Unmatched junction bases numbered 7, after V lost 6 bases and J lost 2 bases. This CDR3 region has 15 residues.

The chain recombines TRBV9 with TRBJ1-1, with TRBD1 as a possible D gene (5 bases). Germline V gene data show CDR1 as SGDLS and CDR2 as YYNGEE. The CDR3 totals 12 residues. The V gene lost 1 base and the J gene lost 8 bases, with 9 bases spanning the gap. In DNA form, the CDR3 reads TGTGCCAGCAGCGTACATGGGGCGGAAGCTTTCTTT. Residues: CASSVHGAEAFF.

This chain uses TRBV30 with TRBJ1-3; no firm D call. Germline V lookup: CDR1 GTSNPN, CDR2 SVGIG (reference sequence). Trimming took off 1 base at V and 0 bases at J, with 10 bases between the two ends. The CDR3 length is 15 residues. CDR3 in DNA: TGTGCCTGGAGTGCAGACGGCCACTCTGGAAACACCATATATTTT. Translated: CAWSADGHSGNTIYF.

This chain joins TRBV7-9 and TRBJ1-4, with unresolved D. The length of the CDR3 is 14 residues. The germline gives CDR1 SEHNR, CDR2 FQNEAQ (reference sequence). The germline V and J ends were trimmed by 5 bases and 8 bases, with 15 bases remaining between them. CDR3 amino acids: CASSHQDRLEKLFF. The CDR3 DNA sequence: TGTGCCAGCAGCCACCAGGACCGTCTCGAAAAACTGTTTTTT.

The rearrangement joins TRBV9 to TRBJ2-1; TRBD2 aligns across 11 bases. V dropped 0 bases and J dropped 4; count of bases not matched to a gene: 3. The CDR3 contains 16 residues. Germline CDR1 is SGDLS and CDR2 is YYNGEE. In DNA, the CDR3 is TGTGCCAGCAGCGTAGCTGGGACTAGCGGATACAATGAGCAGTTCTTC. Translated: CASSVAGTSGYNEQFF.

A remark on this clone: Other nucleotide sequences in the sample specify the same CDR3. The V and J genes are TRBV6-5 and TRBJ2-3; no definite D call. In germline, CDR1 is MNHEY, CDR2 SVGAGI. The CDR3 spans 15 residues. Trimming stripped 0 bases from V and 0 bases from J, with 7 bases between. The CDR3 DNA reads TGTGCCAGCAGTTACTCCCTAGAAAGCACAGATACGCAGTATTTT. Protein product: CASSYSLESTDTQYF.

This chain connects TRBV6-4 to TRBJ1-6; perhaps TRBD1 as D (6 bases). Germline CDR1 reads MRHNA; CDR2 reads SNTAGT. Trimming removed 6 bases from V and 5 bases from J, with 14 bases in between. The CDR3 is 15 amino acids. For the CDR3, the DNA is TGTGCCAGCAGAGACGACAGGACCCATAATTCACCCCTCCACTTT. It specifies CASRDDRTHNSPLHF.

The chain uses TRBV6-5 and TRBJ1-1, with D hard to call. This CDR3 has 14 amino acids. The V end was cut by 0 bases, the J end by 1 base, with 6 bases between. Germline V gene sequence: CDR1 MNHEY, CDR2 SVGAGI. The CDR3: CASSYSFQNTEAFF. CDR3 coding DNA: TGTGCCAGCAGTTACTCGTTCCAGAACACTGAAGCTTTCTTT.

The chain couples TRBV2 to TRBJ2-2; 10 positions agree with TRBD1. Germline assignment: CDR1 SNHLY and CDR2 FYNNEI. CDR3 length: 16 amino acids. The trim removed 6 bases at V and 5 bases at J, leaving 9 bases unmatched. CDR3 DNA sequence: TGTGCCAGCAGGACGACAGGGGGCGAAAGGACCGGGGAGCTGTTTTTT. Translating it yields CASRTTGGERTGELFF.

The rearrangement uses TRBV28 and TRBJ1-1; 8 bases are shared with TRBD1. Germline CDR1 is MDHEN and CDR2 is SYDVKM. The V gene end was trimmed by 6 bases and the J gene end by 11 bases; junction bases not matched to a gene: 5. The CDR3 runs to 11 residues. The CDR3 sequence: CASRDTGGAFF. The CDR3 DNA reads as TGTGCCAGCAGGGATACAGGGGGGGCTTTCTTT.

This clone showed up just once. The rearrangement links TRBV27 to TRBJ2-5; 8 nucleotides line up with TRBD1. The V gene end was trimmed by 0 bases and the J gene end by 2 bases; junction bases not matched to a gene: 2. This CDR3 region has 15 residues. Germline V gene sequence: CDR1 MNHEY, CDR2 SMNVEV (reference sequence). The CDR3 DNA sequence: TGTGCCAGCAGTTTATCGACAGGGGAACAAGAGACCCAGTACTTC. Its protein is CASSLSTGEQETQYF.

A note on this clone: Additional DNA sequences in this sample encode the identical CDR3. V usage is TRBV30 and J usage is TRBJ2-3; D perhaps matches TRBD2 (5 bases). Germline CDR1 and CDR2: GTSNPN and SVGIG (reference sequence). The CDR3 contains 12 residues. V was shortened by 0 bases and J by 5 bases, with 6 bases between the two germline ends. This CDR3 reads CAWSVAGDTQYF. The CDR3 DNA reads TGTGCCTGGAGTGTGGCGGGAGATACGCAGTATTTT.

CDR3 nucleotide sequence: TGTGCCAGCAGCCCGGGACCTACCCCGAATACGCAGTATTTT. Amino acid sequence: CASSPGPTPNTQYF. V gene TRBV7-9 combines with J gene TRBJ2-3; the D call may be TRBD1 or TRBD2 (5 bases each). This CDR3 region has 14 residues. Looked up from germline, CDR1 is SEHNR and CDR2 is FQNEAQ (reference sequence). Deletions cut 5 bases from V and 7 bases from J, with 16 bases between.